These 14 T cell receptor beta chains originate from one sample sequenced in a study of beta chain features in type 1 diabetes. Expressed TCRB transcripts were sequenced, since all the RNA that had been isolated was reverse transcribed. Generated by immunoSEQ multiplex PCR, the TCRdb table keeps only in-frame clones and is missing some. The data contain hundreds of thousands of clones, about 30% of them singletons. Sequenced input: naive CD4+ T cells from blood. The receptors originated from a man aged 18 to 29 in good health.

This clone has more than one count but fewer than ten. This CDR3 is also generated by other DNA sequences in the sample. The chain combines TRBV2 with TRBJ2-7, with D unresolved. There are 10 residues in the CDR3. Germline assignment: CDR1 SNHLY and CDR2 FYNNEI. Trimming pared 4 bases from V and 2 bases from J, leaving 0 bases between. Written as DNA, the CDR3 is TGTGCCAGCAGTGCCTACGAGCAGTACTTC. The encoded protein is CASSAYEQYF.

The rearrangement uses TRBV7-6 and TRBJ2-1; a possible D gene is TRBD1 (5 bases). CDR1 is SGHVS, CDR2 FNYEAQ, per germline. V lost 3 bases to trimming and J lost 8 bases, with 5 bases between them. This CDR3 contains 11 residues. The CDR3 here is CASSFRDEQFF. CDR3 bases: TGTGCCAGCAGCTTCAGGGATGAGCAGTTCTTC. Complete variable domain (other parts from reference TRBV7-6 and TRBJ2-1): GAGVSQSPRYKVTKRGQDVALRCDPISGHVSLYWYRQALGQGPEFLTYFNYEAQQDKSGLPNDRFSAERPEGSISTLTIQRTEQRDSAMYRCASSFRDEQFFGPGTRLTVL.

The gene calls are TRBV10-3 and TRBJ1-1; D not resolved. The CDR3 length is 11 residues. The germline CDR1 and CDR2 sequences are ENHRY and SYGVKD. Between the trimmed V and J ends, which lost 10 bases and 0 bases, there was a span of 6 bases. The CDR3 region is CASRVNTEAFF. The DNA for the CDR3 is TGTGCCAGTCGGGTGAACACTGAAGCTTTCTTT.

The chain joins TRBV30 to TRBJ2-7; no reliable D call. CDR3 size: 11 residues. V was shortened by 2 bases and J by 3 bases, with 5 bases between the two germline ends. Germline-derived CDR1 and CDR2 are GTSNPN and SVGIG (reference sequence). CDR3 nucleotide sequence: TGTGCCTGGAGTCAGAACTACGAGCAGTACTTC. Its translation is CAWSQNYEQYF.

The chain is built from TRBV25-1 and TRBJ1-5; tentatively, D is TRBD1 (5 bases). The CDR3 contains 13 residues. CDR1 is MGHDK and CDR2 is SYGVNS in the germline V gene. The V gene lost 4 bases and the J gene lost 4 bases, with 8 bases spanning the gap. The CDR3 spells CASSVAGNQPQHF. The CDR3 bases are TGTGCCAGCAGTGTTGCAGGGAATCAGCCCCAGCATTTT.

This clone was counted only a few times. The chain combines TRBV9 with TRBJ2-2; D might be TRBD2 (5 bases). Per the germline V gene, CDR1 is SGDLS and CDR2 is YYNGEE. The CDR3 has 15 amino acids. Trimming took off 1 base at V and 0 bases at J, with 7 bases between the two ends. DNA of the CDR3: TGTGCCAGCAGCGTATCCGGGACGAACACCGGGGAGCTGTTTTTT. Translating it yields CASSVSGTNTGELFF. The full variable domain, its missing parts supplied by reference TRBV9 and TRBJ2-2, is DSGVTQTPKHLITATGQRVTLRCSPRSGDLSVYWYQQSLDQGLQFLIQYYNGEERAKGNILERFSAQQFPDLHSELNLSSLELGDSALYFCASSVSGTNTGELFFGEGSRLTVL.

This clone was seen a few times. This chain joins TRBV29-1 and TRBJ2-5; unclear D gene. Germline CDR1 and CDR2: SQVTM and ANQGSEA. The CDR3 is 16 amino acids. Trimming took off 2 bases at V and 1 base at J, with 17 bases between the two ends. The CDR3: CSVEYFPGRVQETQYF. The CDR3 bases are TGCAGCGTTGAATATTTCCCTGGACGGGTCCAAGAGACCCAGTACTTC.

The chain carries TRBV10-3 and TRBJ2-3, with 7 bases aligning to TRBD2. From germline, CDR1 is ENHRY and CDR2 SYGVKD. This CDR3 is 13 amino acids long. Trimming took 6 bases from V and 4 from J; bases not matched to a gene: 4. The CDR3 DNA sequence: TGTGCCATCAGAATGACTAGCTCAGATACGCAGTATTTT. This gives the protein CAIRMTSSDTQYF.

This clone was seen a handful of times. The chain is built from TRBV30 and TRBJ2-3; 9 bases agree with TRBD2. Germline V gene lookup returns CDR1 GTSNPN and CDR2 SVGIG (reference sequence). The CDR3 contains 13 residues. Germline trimming cut 8 bases from V and 4 bases from J; bases unmatched to any gene: 7. CDR3 residues: CARAGGSSDTQYF. The DNA of the CDR3 is TGTGCCAGAGCGGGAGGATCGTCAGATACGCAGTATTTT.

This clone was counted between two and nine times. Other DNA sequences of this sample code for an identical CDR3. The chain carries TRBV20-1 and TRBJ2-3; D unclear. Germline V gives CDR1 DFQATT, CDR2 SNEGSKA (reference sequence). The CDR3 is 10 residues long. Trimming took off 1 base at V and 6 bases at J, with 2 bases between the two ends. The CDR3 DNA reads TGCAGTGCTAGAGTTGATACGCAGTATTTT. Translating gives CSARVDTQYF.

The genes are TRBV30 and TRBJ2-7; 8 positions match TRBD1. J gave up 5 bases and V 3 bases, and 15 bases lay outside the gene matches. The germline V gene has CDR1 GTSNPN and CDR2 SVGIG (reference sequence). The CDR3 has 16 amino acids. CDR3 nucleotides: TGTGCCTGGAGGCCCCTACTGGACAGGGAGTCCAACGAGCAGTACTTC. It encodes CAWRPLLDRESNEQYF. Using reference TRBV30 and TRBJ2-7 for the parts outside the CDR3, the full variable domain is SQTIHQWPATLVQPVGSPLSLECTVEGTSNPNLYWYRQAAGRGLQLLFYSVGIGQISSEVPQNLSASRPQDRQFILSSKKLLLSDSGFYLCAWRPLLDRESNEQYFGPGTRLTVT.

This chain uses TRBV4-2 with TRBJ2-3; 9 bases align to TRBD2. There are 16 residues in the CDR3. CDR1 and CDR2 from the germline V gene are LGHNA and YNFKEQ. The V gene end was trimmed by 3 bases and the J gene end by 4 bases; junction bases not matched to a gene: 8. The CDR3 is CASSQAVAGVPDTQYF. In DNA, the CDR3 is TGTGCCAGCAGCCAGGCGGTAGCGGGAGTGCCAGATACGCAGTATTTT.

V usage is TRBV30 and J usage is TRBJ2-1; no clear D gene. Germline assignment: CDR1 GTSNPN and CDR2 SVGIG (reference sequence). The CDR3 is made up of 15 amino acids. The ends were cut back, 3 bases at V and 4 bases at J, with 16 bases in the middle. CDR3 sequence: CAWRLKLPNYNEQFF. The DNA for the CDR3 is TGTGCCTGGAGGCTAAAACTACCCAATTACAATGAGCAGTTCTTC.

Points on this clone: The same CDR3 is also encoded by other DNA sequences in this sample. The chain uses TRBV30 and TRBJ2-1, with TRBD2 matching over 14 bases. Germline CDR1 is GTSNPN and CDR2 is SVGIG (reference sequence). The CDR3 runs 14 residues. The ends lost 3 bases at V and 6 bases at J; junction bases unmatched: 1. The CDR3 DNA sequence: TGTGCCTGGAGGGGACTAGCGGGAGTCAATGAGCAGTTCTTC. Its protein is CAWRGLAGVNEQFF.